One and the same sample provided the 23 T cell receptor beta chains below, sequenced in a study of T-cell memory formation after mild COVID-19. One entry per CDR3 protein, called by TCRdb with MiXCR from the 5' RACE reads. The table has 250,000 to 300,000 distinct CDR3 sequences, 15% to 20% seen once. The specimen sequenced was PBMCs or a T cell subset sorted from them (not recorded which). The receptors here all came from a man aged 18-30 years who had mild COVID-19 (a few samples of this study predate the infection). Cell type and time point are not known.

This clonotype was picked up many times. CDR3 sequence: CASSLEPGGLNNEQFF. The CDR3, as DNA: TGCGCCAGCAGCTTGGAACCGGGGGGCCTCAACAATGAGCAGTTCTTC. The V and J genes are TRBV5-1 and TRBJ2-1; D perhaps matches TRBD2 (7 bases). Trimming pared 0 bases from V and 5 bases from J, leaving 15 bases between. CDR3 size: 16 residues. Germline CDR1 SGHRS, CDR2 YFSETQ. The variable domain in full, completed from reference TRBV5-1 and TRBJ2-1, reads KAGVTQTPRYLIKTRGQQVTLSCSPISGHRSVSWYQQTPGQGLQFLFEYFSETQRNKGNFPGRFSGRQFSNSRSEMNVSTLELGDSALYLCASSLEPGGLNNEQFFGPGTRLTVL.

V and J are TRBV18 and TRBJ2-2; 7 nucleotides agree with TRBD2. The CDR3 length is 17 residues. With 1 base clipped from V and 6 bases from J, the junction kept 11 bases outside the gene matches. Germline V gene data show CDR1 as KGHSH and CDR2 as LQKENI. CDR3: CASSPLQELAVSGELFF. The CDR3 bases are TGTGCCAGCTCACCACTCCAGGAGCTAGCGGTGTCCGGGGAGCTGTTTTTT. Supplemented by reference TRBV18 and TRBJ2-2, the full variable domain reads NAGVMQNPRHLVRRRGQEARLRCSPMKGHSHVYWYRQLPEEGLKFMVYLQKENIIDESGMPKERFSAEFPKEGPSILRIQQVVRGDSAAYFCASSPLQELAVSGELFFGEGSRLTVL.

This chain uses TRBV12-3 or TRBV12-4 with TRBJ1-1; D not certain. CDR3 size: 14 residues. Trimming stripped 6 bases from V and 4 bases from J, with 15 bases between. The CDR3 sequence: CASSVWRTATEAFF. CDR3 bases: TGTGCCAGCAGCGTCTGGCGGACGGCCACTGAAGCTTTCTTT.

This clonotype was picked up a small number of times. CDR3 protein: CASSIGLAPDTQYF. The CDR3 bases are TGCGCCAGCAGCATAGGACTAGCGCCAGATACGCAGTATTTT. The J gene is TRBJ2-3, the V gene TRBV4-3; 9 nucleotides align to TRBD2. Germline V gene lookup returns CDR1 LGHNA and CDR2 YSLEER. The ends lost 5 bases at V and 4 bases at J; junction bases unmatched: 4. CDR3 length equals 14 residues.

The genes are TRBV11-2 and TRBJ1-2; D may be TRBD1 (6 bases). Trimming left V 3 bases short and J 3 bases short, with 11 bases between. There are 14 residues in the CDR3. Germline assignment: CDR1 SGHAT and CDR2 FQNNGV. CDR3 region: CASSFLQGDYGYTF. CDR3 sequence (DNA): TGTGCCAGCAGCTTTTTACAGGGTGACTATGGCTACACCTTC.

This clonotype appeared many times. The J gene is TRBJ2-1, the V gene TRBV6-5, with 8 bases matching TRBD2. Germline CDR1 is MNHEY and CDR2 is SVGAGI. The CDR3 is 16 amino acids. V lost 2 bases to trimming and J lost 2 bases; unmatched junction nucleotides: 5. CDR3 bases: TGTGCCAGCAGTTACCATGTAGCGGGGACCTACAATGAGCAGTTCTTC. This sequence encodes CASSYHVAGTYNEQFF.

This clonotype came up many times. This sequence joins TRBV20-1 and TRBJ2-3; D is ambiguous. The CDR3 sequence is 12 residues long. Per germline, CDR1 DFQATT and CDR2 SNEGSKA (reference sequence). The V end was cut by 3 bases, the J end by 6 bases, with 10 bases between. The DNA for the CDR3 is TGCAGTGCTAGCTCGGGTGGGGATACGCAGTATTTT. It codes for CSASSGGDTQYF.

This clonotype has at least ten counts. The chain links TRBV4-3 to TRBJ2-3, with 10 positions matching TRBD2. The CDR3 is 17 amino acids. Trimming took 1 base from V and 4 from J; bases not matched to a gene: 8. Germline lookup yields CDR1 LGHNA and CDR2 YSLEER. CDR3 DNA: TGCGCCAGCAGCCAAGCTCCCCTAGCGGGGGCACCAGATACGCAGTATTTT. It translates to CASSQAPLAGAPDTQYF.

V usage is TRBV20-1 and J usage is TRBJ1-5, with a possible D match to TRBD1 (5 bases). The V gene's germline CDR1 is DFQATT and CDR2 SNEGSKA (reference sequence). The CDR3 runs to 12 residues. Between the trimmed V and J ends, which lost 7 bases and 5 bases, there was a span of 12 bases. The CDR3 region has the DNA TGCAGTGTGGGTCTAGGGGATCAGCCCCAGCATTTT. Translated: CSVGLGDQPQHF.

This clonotype was recorded a few times. The chain recombines TRBV4-1 with TRBJ2-3, with a tentative D call TRBD1 (6 bases). From germline, CDR1 is MGHRA and CDR2 YSYEKL. Trimming left V 3 bases short and J 6 bases short, with 16 bases between. This CDR3 is built from 15 residues. DNA for the CDR3: TGCGCCAGCAGCCAGATTTGGGCAGGGGCGGATACGCAGTATTTT. This codes for CASSQIWAGADTQYF.

In its sample, this clonotype was seen a few times. The rearrangement uses TRBV6-6 and TRBJ2-7; D perhaps matches TRBD1 (5 bases). CDR1 and CDR2 (germline): MNHNY, SVGAGI (reference sequence). The CDR3 length is 15 residues. V was cut by 6 bases and J by 4 bases, with 19 bases left in between. CDR3 in amino acids: CASSPGHTKLYEQYV. The CDR3 DNA reads TGTGCCAGCAGCCCCGGACACACCAAGCTTTACGAGCAGTACGTC.

The chain is built from TRBV10-3 and TRBJ2-2; D is ambiguous. V lost 6 bases and J 3 bases, leaving 11 bases between the germline ends. The CDR3 consists of 14 residues. Per germline, CDR1 ENHRY and CDR2 SYGVKD. CDR3 protein: CAIRGNRDTGELFF. CDR3 DNA sequence: TGTGCCATCAGGGGGAATCGGGACACCGGGGAGCTGTTTTTT.

This chain joins TRBV28 and TRBJ2-7; possibly TRBD1 for D (6 bases). The V end lost 3 bases, the J end lost 12 bases, and 15 bases lay between the germline ends. The CDR3 has 12 residues. Looked up from germline, CDR1 is MDHEN and CDR2 is SYDVKM. CDR3 in amino acids: CASSFSGQRLYV. CDR3 coding DNA: TGTGCCAGCAGTTTCAGTGGACAGAGGTTGTACGTC.

V usage is TRBV6-5 and J usage is TRBJ1-1, with D uncertain. Germline V gives CDR1 MNHEY, CDR2 SVGAGI. The CDR3 has 14 amino acids. Trimming removed 3 bases at V and 2 bases at J, with 10 bases between. The chain's CDR3 is CASSYLGVNTEAFF. CDR3 nucleotide sequence: TGTGCCAGCAGTTATTTGGGCGTAAACACTGAAGCTTTCTTT.

The gene calls are TRBV5-1 and TRBJ2-3; 11 bases match TRBD2. Germline CDR1 SGHRS, CDR2 YFSETQ. The CDR3 has 18 residues. J gave up 0 bases and V 4 bases, and 10 bases lay outside the gene matches. CDR3 nucleotides: TGCGCCAGCAGCCCGCCGACTAGCGGGATTTCTAGCACAGATACGCAGTATTTT. Encoded protein: CASSPPTSGISSTDTQYF.

This clonotype was recorded a few times. In DNA, the CDR3 is TGCGCCAGCAGCTTCGGACCGGGGGATACGCAGTATTTT. Amino acid sequence: CASSFGPGDTQYF. This chain joins TRBV5-1 and TRBJ2-3; the D gene is possibly TRBD2 (5 bases). Germline V lookup: CDR1 SGHRS, CDR2 YFSETQ. This CDR3 spans 13 amino acids. Trimming left V 2 bases short and J 6 bases short, with 10 bases between.

This clonotype occurred a few times. The V gene is TRBV7-2, the J gene TRBJ2-2; unclear D gene. The length of the CDR3 is 12 residues. CDR1 and CDR2 (germline): SGHTA, FQGNSA. With 5 bases removed from V and 7 bases from J, the gap between germline ends came to 8 bases. CDR3 protein: CASSHTGGELFF. CDR3 bases: TGTGCCAGCAGCCATACGGGCGGGGAGCTGTTTTTT. Full variable domain (rest looked up from reference TRBV7-2 and TRBJ2-2): GAGVSQSPSNKVTEKGKDVELRCDPISGHTALYWYRQSLGQGLEFLIYFQGNSAPDKSGLPSDRFSAERTGGSVSTLTIQRTQQEDSAVYLCASSHTGGELFFGEGSRLTVL.

This clonotype was counted a few times. DNA of the CDR3: TGTGCCAGCAGTACGGACAGGGTCAATCTTGAGACCCAGTACTTC. Its translation: CASSTDRVNLETQYF. This chain joins TRBV28 and TRBJ2-5; the match to TRBD1 covers 8 bases. The trim removed 5 bases at V and 5 bases at J, leaving 10 bases unmatched. The CDR3 has 15 residues. CDR1 and CDR2 (germline): MDHEN, SYDVKM.

This clonotype appeared a few times. The chain uses TRBV10-1 and TRBJ1-5; D not resolved. Between the trimmed V and J ends, which lost 6 bases and 4 bases, there was a span of 10 bases. This CDR3 is 13 amino acids long. CDR1 is WNHNN and CDR2 is SYGVQD in the germline V gene (reference sequence). CDR3: CASRMWENQPQHF. In DNA, the CDR3 is TGCGCCAGCAGGATGTGGGAGAATCAGCCCCAGCATTTT.

This chain joins TRBV6-2 or TRBV6-3 and TRBJ1-6; no clear D. Trimming left V 0 bases short and J 8 bases short, with 5 bases between. The germline gives CDR1 MNHEY, CDR2 SVGEGT. The CDR3 extends over 13 amino acids. CDR3 residues: CASSYSADSPLHF. Here the CDR3 DNA reads TGTGCCAGCAGTTACTCGGCGGATTCACCCCTCCACTTT.

The CDR3 DNA follows: TGTGCCAGCAGTCCTGAGCAGGTGGCAGATACGCAGTATTTT. Translation gives CASSPEQVADTQYF. This sequence joins TRBV3-1 and TRBJ2-3; D not resolved. Germline CDR1 reads LGHDT; CDR2 reads YNNKEL (reference sequence). The ends were cut back, 6 bases at V and 4 bases at J, with 14 bases in the middle. This CDR3 contains 14 residues.

This clonotype was picked up a small number of times. Without the conserved terminal phenylalanine or tryptophan, this CDR3 likely stems from a read error. No DNA is shown, since the ends of the CDR3 on it are uncertain; the CDR3 is the one TCRdb lists. The chain employs TRBV30 and TRBJ2-1; no DNA check was done on the table's D call, TRBD1. The CDR3 is 11 amino acids in total, end residues counted. Germline values: CDR1 GTSNPN, CDR2 SVGIG (reference sequence). The CDR3 protein is CAWSTGQKVFS.

This clonotype was found many times. The gene calls are TRBV7-6 and TRBJ2-3; a possible D gene is TRBD1 (6 bases). This CDR3 has 17 residues. V lost 1 base and J lost 0, with 14 bases in between. Germline V CDR1 and CDR2: SGHVS, FNYEAQ. CDR3 region: CASSLVPGTYSTDTQYF. The CDR3 DNA sequence: TGTGCCAGCAGCTTAGTTCCCGGGACATACAGCACAGATACGCAGTATTTT.